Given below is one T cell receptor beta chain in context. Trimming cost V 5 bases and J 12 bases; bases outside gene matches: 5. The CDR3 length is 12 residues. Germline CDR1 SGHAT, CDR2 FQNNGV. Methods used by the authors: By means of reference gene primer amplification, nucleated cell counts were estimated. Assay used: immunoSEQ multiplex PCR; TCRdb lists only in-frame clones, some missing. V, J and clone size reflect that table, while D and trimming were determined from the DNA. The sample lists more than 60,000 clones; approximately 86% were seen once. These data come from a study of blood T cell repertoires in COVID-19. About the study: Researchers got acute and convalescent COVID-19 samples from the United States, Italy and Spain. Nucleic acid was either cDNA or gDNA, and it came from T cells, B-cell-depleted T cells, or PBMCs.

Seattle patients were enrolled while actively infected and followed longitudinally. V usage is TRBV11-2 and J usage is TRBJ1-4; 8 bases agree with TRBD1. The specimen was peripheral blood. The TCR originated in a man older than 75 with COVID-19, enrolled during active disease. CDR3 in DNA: TGTGCCAGCAGCACGAGACAGGGGCAACTGTTTTTT. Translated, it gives CASSTRQGQLFF.